What follows are 9 T cell receptor beta chains derived from one specimen sequenced in a study of shared clonotypes between healthy human individuals. The table came from immunoSEQ multiplex PCR; TCRdb's copy has only in-frame clones and leaves some out. The sample includes around 1,000,000 clones, roughly 80% of them seen just once. What was sequenced was memory CD4+ T cells from PBMCs. Subset given: CD45RA-negative fraction. The source is a man between 18 and 35 years old in good health. Some clones in this sample may be carry-over from other donors' samples.

The chain has TRBV9 and TRBJ1-3, with D perhaps matching TRBD1 (5 bases). In germline, CDR1 is SGDLS, CDR2 YYNGEE. The CDR3 spans 16 residues. With 4 bases removed from V and 2 bases from J, the gap between germline ends came to 16 bases. The CDR3 nucleotides read TGTGCCAGCAGCCCTCGACAGAGTGTAGCTGGAAACACCATATATTTT. It codes for CASSPRQSVAGNTIYF.

This clone was found once. V gene TRBV19 combines with J gene TRBJ1-1, with D uncertain. V shed 5 bases and J shed 3 bases, with 13 bases lying between them. CDR3 size: 14 residues. CDR1 is LNHDA, CDR2 SQIVND, per germline (reference sequence). CDR3 sequence reads: CASSPNQKYTEAFF. The CDR3 DNA reads as TGTGCCAGTAGTCCCAATCAGAAATACACTGAAGCTTTCTTT.

This sequence joins TRBV12-5 and TRBJ1-1; D is possibly TRBD1 (6 bases). Germline CDR1 is LGHNT and CDR2 is FRNRAP. V lost 7 bases to trimming and J lost 4 bases, with 13 bases between them. There are 13 residues in the CDR3. The CDR3 is CASATGFATEAFF. CDR3 sequence (DNA): TGTGCTAGTGCCACAGGGTTCGCCACTGAAGCTTTCTTT.

The V and J genes are TRBV6-6 and TRBJ1-2, with 8 positions matching TRBD1. CDR3 length equals 15 residues. Germline V gene lookup returns CDR1 MNHNY and CDR2 SVGAGI (reference sequence). V gave up 6 bases and J gave up 4 bases; unmatched junction bases: 10. The CDR3 sequence is CASSPPGQEVYGYTF. Written as DNA, the CDR3 is TGTGCCAGCAGCCCACCGGGACAGGAGGTCTATGGCTACACCTTC.

The gene calls are TRBV6-1 and TRBJ1-3; the D gene is possibly TRBD1 (6 bases). The V end was cut by 0 bases, the J end by 1 base, with 7 bases between. Germline-derived CDR1 and CDR2 are MNHNS and SASEGT. The CDR3 sequence is 15 residues long. The CDR3 DNA sequence: TGTGCCAGCAGTGAAGCAACAGGGTCTGGAAACACCATATATTTT. Translating it yields CASSEATGSGNTIYF.

The chain employs TRBV27 and TRBJ1-5; D ambiguous. The V gene's germline CDR1 is MNHEY and CDR2 SMNVEV (reference sequence). V lost 6 bases and J 1 base, leaving 7 bases between the germline ends. This CDR3 comprises 13 residues. The CDR3: CASSLESNQPQHF. As DNA, the CDR3 is TGTGCCAGCAGCCTTGAGAGCAATCAGCCCCAGCATTTT.

V and J are TRBV6-5 and TRBJ1-1; D perhaps matches TRBD1 (6 bases). The ends were cut back, 6 bases at V and 1 base at J, with 12 bases in the middle. The CDR3 loop spans 14 amino acids. CDR1 is MNHEY, CDR2 SVGAGI, per germline. CDR3 bases: TGTGCCAGCAGCCAGGACAGCCGGAACACTGAAGCTTTCTTT. This translates into CASSQDSRNTEAFF.

This chain uses TRBV29-1 with TRBJ2-3; D gene unclear. Germline CDR1 is SQVTM and CDR2 is ANQGSEA. The CDR3 sequence is 12 residues long. Trimming took 2 bases from V and 0 from J, leaving 3 bases between them. The CDR3 nucleotides read TGCAGCGTTGAAATTAGCACAGATACGCAGTATTTT. Translation gives CSVEISTDTQYF.

This chain joins TRBV5-4 and TRBJ2-1; unclear D gene. V dropped 10 bases and J dropped 6 bases, with 8 bases sitting between them. This CDR3 region has 10 residues. Germline CDR1 and CDR2: SGHNT and YYREEE (reference sequence). This chain's CDR3 is CARLANEQFF. DNA of the CDR3: TGTGCCCGACTTGCCAATGAGCAGTTCTTC.